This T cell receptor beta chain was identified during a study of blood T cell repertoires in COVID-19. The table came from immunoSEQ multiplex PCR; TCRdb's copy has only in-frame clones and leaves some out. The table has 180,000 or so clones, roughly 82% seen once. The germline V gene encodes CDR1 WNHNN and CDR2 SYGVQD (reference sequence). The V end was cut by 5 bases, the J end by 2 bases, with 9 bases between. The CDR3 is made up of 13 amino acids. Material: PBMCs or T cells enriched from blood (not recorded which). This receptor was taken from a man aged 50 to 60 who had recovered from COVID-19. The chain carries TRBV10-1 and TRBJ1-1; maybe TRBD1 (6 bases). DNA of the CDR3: TGCGCCAGCAGTTTGACAGGAAACACTGAAGCTTTCTTT. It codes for CASSLTGNTEAFF.